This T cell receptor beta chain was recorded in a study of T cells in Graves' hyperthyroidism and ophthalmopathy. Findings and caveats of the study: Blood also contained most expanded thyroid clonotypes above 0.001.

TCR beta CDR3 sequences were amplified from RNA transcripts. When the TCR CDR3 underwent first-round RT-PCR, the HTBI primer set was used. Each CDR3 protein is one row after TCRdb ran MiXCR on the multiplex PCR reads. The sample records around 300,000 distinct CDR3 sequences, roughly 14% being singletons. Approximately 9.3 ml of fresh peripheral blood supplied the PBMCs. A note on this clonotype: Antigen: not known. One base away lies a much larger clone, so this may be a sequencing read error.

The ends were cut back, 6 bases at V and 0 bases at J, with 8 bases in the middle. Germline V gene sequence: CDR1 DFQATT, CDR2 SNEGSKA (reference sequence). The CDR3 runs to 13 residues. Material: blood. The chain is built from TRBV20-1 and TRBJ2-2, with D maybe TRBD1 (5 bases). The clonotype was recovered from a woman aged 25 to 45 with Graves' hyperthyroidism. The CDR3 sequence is CSAEQANTGELFF. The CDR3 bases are TGCAGTGCGGAACAGGCGAACACCGGGGAGCTGTTTTTT.